The rows below give T cell receptor beta chains drawn from one sample of a study of T cell responses to AZD1222 COVID-19 vaccine. The repertoire was sequenced with immunoSEQ multiplex PCR; TCRdb's copy has only in-frame clones and lacks some. Among more than 150,000 clones listed, over 80% were seen once. Specimen: peripheral blood, collected on day 0 of AZD1222 vaccination. The receptors derive from an adult in good health. CDR3s include the opening cysteine and the closing phenylalanine or tryptophan. The D gene is left open where the match is weak. Where a row states a size, it is once, few, many or the class of an expanded clone; other rows omit it.

>TRBV7-2|TRBD1|.|14|TRBJ1-2
TGTGCCAGCAGCTATCCGGACAGGGACCATGGCTACACCTTC
CASSYPDRDHGYTF
>TRBV5-5|TRBD1|.|15|TRBJ1-1
TGTGCCAGCAGCCGCTTGTCTGGACAGGGCCCTGAAGCTTTCTTT
CASSRLSGQGPEAFF
>TRBV16|.|.|19|TRBJ2-6
TGTGCCAGCAGCCAATCGGGGCAGACTCTCATCTCTGGGGCCAACGTCCTGACTTTC
CASSQSGQTLISGANVLTF
>TRBV7-2|.|.|12|TRBJ1-1
TGTGCCAGCAGCTTCACGCGGGCCGAAGCTTTCTTT
CASSFTRAEAFF
>TRBV5-1|.|.|16|TRBJ2-1
TGCGCCAGCAGCTTGGAGCCTGGACCCATATACAATGAGCAGTTCTTC
CASSLEPGPIYNEQFF
>TRBV12-3/TRBV12-4|.|.|13|TRBJ1-2
TGTGCCAGCAGCCAAGACAGTAACTATGGCTACACCTTC
CASSQDSNYGYTF
>TRBV2|.|.|14|TRBJ1-1
TGTGCCAGCTGCGGACAGCAACTGAACACTGAAGCTTTCTTT
CASCGQQLNTEAFF
>TRBV10-3|TRBD1|once|13|TRBJ1-5
TGTGCCATCAGTGGACAGGGGAATCAGCCCCAGCATTTT
CAISGQGNQPQHF
>TRBV9|TRBD1|.|13|TRBJ2-7
TGTGCCCCGCGGGGACAGGGGGCATACGAGCAGTACTTC
CAPRGQGAYEQYF
>TRBV19|TRBD1|.|16|TRBJ1-2
TGTGCCAGTAGCCCCGGGACAGGGGAACGAAACTATGGCTACACCTTC
CASSPGTGERNYGYTF
>TRBV28|TRBD1|.|15|TRBJ1-1
TGTGCCAGCAGCCCTTTCACAGGGGGCAGCACTGAAGCTTTCTTT
CASSPFTGGSTEAFF
>TRBV25-1|.|.|15|TRBJ1-1
TGTGCCAGCAGTGCAAGGACAGCCCCGAACACTGAAGCTTTCTTT
CASSARTAPNTEAFF
>TRBV14|.|.|13|TRBJ1-2
TGTGCCAGCGGTGGGCCAGGGGAACATGGCTACACCTTC
CASGGPGEHGYTF
>TRBV5-6|.|.|15|TRBJ1-2
TGTGCCAGCAGCCCCGGGAGGCTAACTAACTATGGCTACACCTTC
CASSPGRLTNYGYTF
>TRBV5-5|.|once|13|TRBJ1-1
TGTGCCAGCAGCTCCTGGGGCAACACTGAAGCTTTCTTT
CASSSWGNTEAFF
>TRBV18|.|.|12|TRBJ2-2
TGTGCCAGCTCACCCCGCGGCGGGGAGCTGTTTTTT
CASSPRGGELFF
>TRBV28|.|.|12|TRBJ1-2
TGTGCCACCGACCGTGGGGGGCACGGCTACACCTTC
CATDRGGHGYTF
>TRBV6-2/TRBV6-3|TRBD1|once|16|TRBJ1-2
TGTGCCAGCAGTTACAGGTTTGGGACAGGGGGCTATGGCTACACCTTC
CASSYRFGTGGYGYTF
>TRBV5-4|TRBD1|.|15|TRBJ2-1
TGTGCCAGCAGCTTTAAAGGGGGCAATTACAATGAGCAGTTCTTC
CASSFKGGNYNEQFF
>TRBV24-1|.|.|14|TRBJ1-5
TGTGCCACCAGTGATCACAGGGCGGATCAGCCCCAGCATTTT
CATSDHRADQPQHF
>TRBV28|.|few|13|TRBJ1-2
TGTGCCAGCAGTTTCTCCGGCTTCTATGGCTACACCTTC
CASSFSGFYGYTF
>TRBV6-6|TRBD1|.|16|TRBJ2-3
TGTGCCAGCAGCCCCCGGACAGGACTTAGCACAGATACGCAGTATTTT
CASSPRTGLSTDTQYF
>TRBV7-8|.|.|17|TRBJ1-3
TGTGCCAGCAGCCCCCTTCCGGAAACCGACTCTGGAAACACCATATATTTT
CASSPLPETDSGNTIYF
>TRBV28|.|.|15|TRBJ1-2
TGTGCCAGCAGCTCCACTATCGGGACCAGGGATGGCTACACCTTC
CASSSTIGTRDGYTF
>TRBV5-6|.|.|17|TRBJ2-1
TGTGCCAGCAGCTCGCTCGGAGGGGTTATCGTCTTCAATGAGCAGTTCTTC
CASSSLGGVIVFNEQFF
>TRBV19|.|.|16|TRBJ1-5
TGTGCCAGTAGGGCACGCACGGGATATAGCAATCAGCCCCAGCATTTT
CASRARTGYSNQPQHF
>TRBV5-6|.|.|16|TRBJ2-7
TGTGCCAGCAGCTTTCGCCGTCGGTCAGAGAACTACGAGCAGTACTTC
CASSFRRRSENYEQYF
>TRBV7-6|.|.|14|TRBJ1-3
TGTGCCAGTAGGGCGACCTACTCTGGAAACACCATATATTTT
CASRATYSGNTIYF
>TRBV15|TRBD1|.|16|TRBJ1-3
TGTGCCACCAGCGGGGGACAGGCTTATACTGGGGACACCATATATTTT
CATSGGQAYTGDTIYF
>TRBV5-1|.|.|14|TRBJ1-4
TGCGCCAGCAGCACAGGGACTGTCCATGAAAAACTGTTTTTT
CASSTGTVHEKLFF
>TRBV5-6|.|.|13|TRBJ2-7
TGTGCCAGCAGCTTAGACACCCCCTACGAGCAGTACTTC
CASSLDTPYEQYF
>TRBV20-1|.|once|11|TRBJ1-2
TGCAGCGGTTCGAACGCTCGCGGCTACACCTTC
CSGSNARGYTF
>TRBV9|.|.|14|TRBJ1-1
TGTGCCAGCAGCGTTGGGACGATGAACACTGAAGCTTTCTTT
CASSVGTMNTEAFF